The entry below gives a single TCR beta chain sequence along with its context. Its specificity is not known. The data were taken from a study of T cell responses to AZD1222 COVID-19 vaccine. Points from the study as a whole: Females outnumbered males among donors, who were mostly white British; clonal diversity was possibly underestimated.

V gave up 6 bases and J gave up 5 bases; unmatched junction bases: 18. The CDR3 runs to 18 residues. Per the germline V gene, CDR1 is MNHEY and CDR2 is SMNVEV (reference sequence). TCRdb's table, derived via immunoSEQ multiplex PCR, lists solely in-frame clones and lacks some. The sample carries about 140,000 clones, approximately 88% recorded once. This rearrangement joins TRBV27 to TRBJ1-2, with 10 bases fitting TRBD1. This TCR was recovered from an adult in good health. Material: peripheral blood, obtained on day 0 of AZD1222 vaccination. The CDR3 sequence is CASRDPGQGSPYLYGYTF. The CDR3 DNA reads TGTGCCAGCAGGGACCCGGGACAGGGGTCCCCCTATCTTTATGGCTACACCTTC.